The 32 T cell receptor beta chains reported below all come from one sample, sequenced in a study of OX40 agonist ivuxolimab in advanced cancers. This table comes from immunoSEQ multiplex PCR, and its TCRdb copy is limited to in-frame clones, with some not included. The sample contains some 96,000 clones, approximately 90% of which appear only once. Sequencing was performed on CD4+ or CD8+ T cells sorted from blood, taken in a trial of the OX40 agonist ivuxolimab. Receptors were obtained from an adult with an advanced solid tumor such as melanoma, head and neck, liver or kidney cancer.

This clone was detected only once. Here the CDR3 reads CASSTTDTQYF. Written as DNA, the CDR3 is TGTGCCAGTAGTACCACAGATACGCAGTATTTT. The chain links TRBV19 to TRBJ2-3; no clear D. Trimming removed 4 bases from V and 2 bases from J, with 1 base in between. The CDR3 length is 11 residues. Germline V gene sequence: CDR1 LNHDA, CDR2 SQIVND (reference sequence).

This clone was observed a handful of times. This chain connects TRBV2 to TRBJ2-7; a weak D match, TRBD1 (5 bases). Germline assignment: CDR1 SNHLY and CDR2 FYNNEI. Deletions cut 9 bases from V and 4 bases from J, with 16 bases between. The CDR3 covers 13 residues. CDR3 bases: TGTGCCAGGGGGCGCGCCGGGCAATACGAGCAGTACTTC. Its translation is CARGRAGQYEQYF.

The chain uses TRBV6-5 and TRBJ2-1; the D gene could be TRBD1 or TRBD2 (5 bases each). This CDR3 has 14 amino acids. CDR1 MNHEY and CDR2 SVGAGI come from the germline V gene. The ends were cut back, 4 bases at V and 5 bases at J, with 12 bases in the middle. CDR3 region: CASSWGRRNNEQFF. In DNA form, the CDR3 reads TGTGCCAGCAGTTGGGGACGGAGAAACAATGAGCAGTTCTTC.

V gene TRBV7-2 combines with J gene TRBJ2-1; TRBD2 aligns across 10 bases. Trimming cost V 5 bases and J 9 bases; bases outside gene matches: 10. The CDR3 consists of 15 residues. CDR1 and CDR2 (germline): SGHTA, FQGNSA. The CDR3 region is CASSPAGGIRGEQFF. The CDR3 region has the DNA TGTGCCAGCAGCCCAGCGGGAGGGATTAGGGGTGAGCAGTTCTTC.

This clone has a single count. The chain employs TRBV4-3 and TRBJ2-7, with 10 bases fitting TRBD1. The CDR3 has 16 residues. V lost 2 bases, J lost 3 bases, and 7 bases stayed unmatched. Germline lookup yields CDR1 LGHNA and CDR2 YSLEER. CDR3 amino acids: CASSQPWRTGGYEQYF. The CDR3 coding sequence is TGCGCCAGCAGCCAACCTTGGAGGACAGGGGGCTACGAGCAGTACTTC.

The chain combines TRBV28 with TRBJ1-2; weak D call: TRBD1 (5 bases). Germline CDR1 and CDR2: MDHEN and SYDVKM. The length of the CDR3 is 12 residues. V shed 3 bases and J shed 8 bases, with 10 bases lying between them. The CDR3 here is CASSLPGRGYTF. CDR3 sequence (DNA): TGTGCCAGCAGTTTGCCAGGGAGGGGCTACACCTTC.

This chain joins TRBV10-3 and TRBJ2-2, with 8 nucleotides matching TRBD1. Germline V gives CDR1 ENHRY, CDR2 SYGVKD. This CDR3 comprises 14 residues. V gave up 4 bases and J gave up 5 bases; unmatched junction bases: 3. The CDR3 DNA is TGTGCCATCAGTGGGACAGGGCAAACCGGGGAGCTGTTTTTT. Translation: CAISGTGQTGELFF.

V usage is TRBV10-3 and J usage is TRBJ1-1; no firm D call. V was shortened by 0 bases and J by 2 bases, with 4 bases between the two germline ends. This CDR3 comprises 13 residues. Germline V gene lookup returns CDR1 ENHRY and CDR2 SYGVKD. The CDR3 nucleotides are TGTGCCATCAGTGAGTCTGATAACACTGAAGCTTTCTTT. This gives the protein CAISESDNTEAFF.

V and J are TRBV7-9 and TRBJ2-7; D might be TRBD1 or TRBD2, each matching 5 bases. Germline-derived CDR1 and CDR2 are SEHNR and FQNEAQ (reference sequence). The CDR3 extends over 14 amino acids. V was clipped by 5 bases and J by 6 bases, with 17 bases between them. CDR3 DNA: TGTGCCAGCAGCCTGGGACGGCCTAGGGGCGAGCAGTACTTC. Its translation: CASSLGRPRGEQYF.

This chain links TRBV11-3 with TRBJ2-2, with D perhaps TRBD1 (5 bases). The CDR3 loop spans 14 amino acids. The ends were cut back, 5 bases at V and 5 bases at J, with 12 bases in the middle. Germline V lookup: CDR1 SGHNT, CDR2 YENEEA. As DNA, the CDR3 is TGTGCCAGCAGCCCAGGGTCCGGAACCGGGGAGCTGTTTTTT. Encoded protein: CASSPGSGTGELFF.

The rearrangement uses TRBV28 and TRBJ2-1; D uncertain. The germline CDR1 and CDR2 sequences are MDHEN and SYDVKM. Trimming took 5 bases from V and 4 from J, leaving 12 bases between them. The CDR3 length is 14 residues. The CDR3 DNA reads TGTGCCAGCAGTCTTTTCGGTCAGTACAATGAGCAGTTCTTC. Its protein product is CASSLFGQYNEQFF.

V usage is TRBV27 and J usage is TRBJ2-4; TRBD1 agrees at 8 bases. J was trimmed by 8 bases and V by 6 bases; bases with no gene match: 12. The CDR3 sequence is 15 residues long. CDR1 is MNHEY, CDR2 SMNVEV, per germline (reference sequence). CDR3 sequence reads: CASSSGQGALYIQYF. For the CDR3, the DNA is TGTGCCAGCAGCTCAGGGCAGGGGGCGCTTTACATTCAGTACTTC.

This chain joins TRBV28 and TRBJ1-5; 9 bases agree with TRBD1. Germline CDR1 is MDHEN and CDR2 is SYDVKM. This CDR3 comprises 17 residues. Trimming took 0 bases from V and 5 from J; bases not matched to a gene: 8. CDR3 loop: CASSLWSPGQGDQPQHF. CDR3 in DNA: TGTGCCAGCAGTTTATGGTCTCCGGGACAGGGCGATCAGCCCCAGCATTTT.

The chain recombines TRBV6-5 with TRBJ2-6; D is ambiguous. Germline values: CDR1 MNHEY, CDR2 SVGAGI. V shed 0 bases and J shed 0 bases, with 0 bases lying between them. The CDR3 has 14 residues. CDR3 coding DNA: TGTGCCAGCAGTTACTCCTCTGGGGCCAACGTCCTGACTTTC. Protein product: CASSYSSGANVLTF.

The chain recombines TRBV28 with TRBJ2-5; the D gene is possibly TRBD1 (6 bases). The CDR3 has 12 amino acids. Germline-derived CDR1 and CDR2 are MDHEN and SYDVKM. V was pared by 7 bases and J by 5 bases, with 11 bases between. The DNA for the CDR3 is TGTGCCAGCACGTCAGGGGTTGAGACCCAGTACTTC. Translating it yields CASTSGVETQYF.

V and J are TRBV5-1 and TRBJ2-1; 10 positions match TRBD2. Germline CDR1 SGHRS, CDR2 YFSETQ. V gave up 2 bases and J gave up 12 bases; unmatched junction bases: 2. This CDR3 region has 12 residues. The CDR3 sequence is CASSLAGGMQFF. The CDR3, as DNA: TGCGCCAGCAGCTTAGCGGGAGGGATGCAGTTCTTC.

This clone appeared once. The V and J genes are TRBV4-3 and TRBJ2-7, with 10 bases that match TRBD2. Per germline, CDR1 LGHNA and CDR2 YSLEER. Trimming cost V 2 bases and J 4 bases; bases outside gene matches: 5. The CDR3 contains 15 residues. This CDR3 reads CASSQLAGAGYEQYF. The CDR3 nucleotides read TGCGCCAGCAGCCAACTAGCGGGAGCGGGTTACGAGCAGTACTTC.

The rearrangement joins TRBV5-5 to TRBJ1-5; D is uncertain. V was trimmed by 4 bases and J by 5 bases, leaving 13 bases between them. This CDR3 is 14 amino acids long. The germline V gene encodes CDR1 SGHKS and CDR2 YYEKEE (reference sequence). The CDR3 nucleotides read TGTGCCAGCAGCCCGAAGGCATACGATCAGCCCCAGCATTTT. Encoded protein: CASSPKAYDQPQHF.

The chain combines TRBV5-4 with TRBJ2-2; no definite D call. V gave up 6 bases and J gave up 3 bases, with 18 bases separating them. CDR1 and CDR2 (germline): SGHNT, YYREEE (reference sequence). This CDR3 has 16 amino acids. The CDR3 sequence: CASTSSPSDDTGELFF. The CDR3 nucleotides are TGTGCCAGCACCTCAAGTCCCAGCGATGACACCGGGGAGCTGTTTTTT.

J is TRBJ2-2 and V is TRBV7-2, with a tentative D call TRBD2 (6 bases). This CDR3 has 14 amino acids. Germline V gene data show CDR1 as SGHTA and CDR2 as FQGNSA. Trimming removed 5 bases at V and 6 bases at J, with 13 bases between. In DNA, the CDR3 is TGTGCCAGCAGCGGGGGTCCTAGCGCCGGGGAGCTGTTTTTT. Amino acid sequence: CASSGGPSAGELFF.

The chain has TRBV29-1 and TRBJ1-1, with D perhaps matching TRBD1 (5 bases). Germline V lookup: CDR1 SQVTM, CDR2 ANQGSEA. The length of the CDR3 is 14 residues. V lost 3 bases to trimming and J lost 5 bases, with 16 bases between them. CDR3 region: CSVEKMAGRTEAFF. In DNA, the CDR3 is TGCAGCGTTGAGAAGATGGCAGGGAGGACTGAAGCTTTCTTT.

This sequence joins TRBV5-1 and TRBJ1-1; 7 bases fit TRBD1. The J segment lost 1 base and the V segment lost 2 bases, leaving 2 bases of the junction unmatched. CDR3 size: 14 residues. Germline V gives CDR1 SGHRS, CDR2 YFSETQ. In DNA, the CDR3 is TGCGCCAGCAGCTTTGGGACAGCGAACACTGAAGCTTTCTTT. Protein sequence: CASSFGTANTEAFF.

This chain connects TRBV28 to TRBJ2-3, with D possibly being TRBD2 (6 bases). This CDR3 has 13 amino acids. V dropped 6 bases and J dropped 3 bases, with 10 bases sitting between them. Germline CDR1 and CDR2: MDHEN and SYDVKM. In DNA form, the CDR3 reads TGTGCCAGCAGACCCGGGACTACAGATACGCAGTATTTT. It encodes CASRPGTTDTQYF.

This sequence joins TRBV7-9 and TRBJ2-1; 9 bases fit TRBD2. Germline V lookup: CDR1 SEHNR, CDR2 FQNEAQ (reference sequence). The CDR3 extends over 15 amino acids. J gave up 5 bases and V 0 bases, and 2 bases lay outside the gene matches. CDR3: CASSLAAGGDNEQFF. CDR3 nucleotide sequence: TGTGCCAGCAGCTTAGCAGCGGGAGGAGACAATGAGCAGTTCTTC.

This clone was detected only once. The chain carries TRBV18 and TRBJ2-1; D is unresolved. The V end lost 3 bases, the J end lost 7 bases, and 19 bases lay between the germline ends. CDR1 KGHSH and CDR2 LQKENI come from the germline V gene. The CDR3 runs 16 residues. CDR3: CASSPAPGPVGNEQFF. CDR3 sequence (DNA): TGTGCCAGCTCACCCGCACCCGGGCCGGTTGGTAATGAGCAGTTCTTC.

This clone is a singleton in its sample. The chain joins TRBV7-2 to TRBJ2-1; D gene unclear. CDR3 length: 12 residues. Germline CDR1 is SGHTA and CDR2 is FQGNSA. Trimming removed 5 bases from V and 10 bases from J, with 12 bases in between. The CDR3 spells CASSLSTREQFF. The CDR3 DNA sequence: TGTGCCAGCAGCCTGTCGACGCGGGAGCAGTTCTTC.

The chain employs TRBV28 and TRBJ1-4; 7 positions match TRBD1. This CDR3 spans 14 amino acids. J gave up 3 bases and V 6 bases, and 4 bases lay outside the gene matches. In germline, CDR1 is MDHEN, CDR2 SYDVKM. For the CDR3, the DNA is TGTGCCAGCAGGTACAGGGGACCTAATGAAAAACTGTTTTTT. Translating it yields CASRYRGPNEKLFF.

The chain links TRBV28 to TRBJ1-5; D is unresolved. V was cut by 7 bases and J by 1 base, with 23 bases left in between. CDR1 is MDHEN and CDR2 is SYDVKM in the germline V gene. The CDR3 length is 18 residues. CDR3 sequence (DNA): TGTGCCAGCAAAAACTACGCTAGGGTCGGAACCAGCAATCAGCCCCAGCATTTT. It specifies CASKNYARVGTSNQPQHF.

The chain is built from TRBV9 and TRBJ1-3, with no clear D. The CDR3 length is 14 residues. V was clipped by 4 bases and J by 4 bases, with 12 bases between them. Germline CDR1 and CDR2: SGDLS and YYNGEE. The CDR3 reads CASSPRGGGNTIYF. The CDR3, as DNA: TGTGCCAGCAGCCCCCGGGGAGGGGGAAACACCATATATTTT. Full variable domain (missing parts from reference TRBV9 and TRBJ1-3): DSGVTQTPKHLITATGQRVTLRCSPRSGDLSVYWYQQSLDQGLQFLIQYYNGEERAKGNILERFSAQQFPDLHSELNLSSLELGDSALYFCASSPRGGGNTIYFGEGSWLTVV.

This clone was observed a handful of times. This chain joins TRBV30 and TRBJ1-1; D is possibly TRBD1 (5 bases). Germline V CDR1 and CDR2: GTSNPN, SVGIG (reference sequence). The V end was cut by 4 bases, the J end by 6 bases, with 9 bases between. The CDR3 length is 11 residues. The DNA for the CDR3 is TGTGCCTGGACAGGGTGGGCTGAAGCTTTCTTT. This gives the protein CAWTGWAEAFF. The entire variable domain, with the rest obtained from reference TRBV30 and TRBJ1-1, is as follows: SQTIHQWPATLVQPVGSPLSLECTVEGTSNPNLYWYRQAAGRGLQLLFYSVGIGQISSEVPQNLSASRPQDRQFILSSKKLLLSDSGFYLCAWTGWAEAFFGQGTRLTVV.

The genes are TRBV10-3 and TRBJ2-1; 7 bases fit TRBD2. Germline V lookup: CDR1 ENHRY, CDR2 SYGVKD. The CDR3 runs 12 residues. V dropped 10 bases and J dropped 10; count of bases not matched to a gene: 10. This CDR3 is CASGEPGGEQFF. The CDR3 DNA is TGTGCCAGCGGCGAGCCGGGAGGAGAGCAGTTCTTC.

The chain links TRBV28 to TRBJ1-1, with TRBD1 as a possible D gene (5 bases). The V end was cut by 5 bases, the J end by 9 bases, with 22 bases between. Germline V CDR1 and CDR2: MDHEN, SYDVKM. The CDR3 is 15 residues long. The chain's CDR3 is CASSAGGGLETQAFF. CDR3 bases: TGTGCCAGCAGTGCCGGGGGAGGGCTCGAGACCCAAGCTTTCTTT.